Below are 32 T cell receptor beta chains sequenced from a single sample in a study of T cell responses to AZD1222 COVID-19 vaccine. Assay used: immunoSEQ multiplex PCR; TCRdb lists only in-frame clones, some missing. Of about 54,000 clones listed, around 90% are singletons. Here the sequenced sample was peripheral blood, taken 28 days after the second AZD1222 dose. The receptors stem from an adult who received the AZD1222 COVID-19 vaccine.

V gene TRBV20-1 combines with J gene TRBJ1-2; possible D gene TRBD1, 5 bases. The V and J ends lost 6 bases and 7 bases respectively, with 12 bases between them. Germline V gene sequence: CDR1 DFQATT, CDR2 SNEGSKA (reference sequence). The CDR3 contains 11 residues. The CDR3 sequence: CSAQGVSGYTF. In DNA, the CDR3 is TGCAGTGCCCAAGGGGTCTCTGGCTACACCTTC.

The V gene is TRBV6-5, the J gene TRBJ2-5; tentatively, D is TRBD1 (6 bases). The CDR3 length is 14 residues. Germline CDR1 MNHEY, CDR2 SVGAGI. Trimming removed 10 bases at V and 5 bases at J, with 20 bases between. CDR3 DNA: TGTGCCACTCGGGCCTATCGTAGGGGGGAGACCCAGTACTTC. Protein product: CATRAYRRGETQYF.

J is TRBJ2-5 and V is TRBV5-6, with D perhaps TRBD2 (6 bases). Trimming left V 1 base short and J 9 bases short, with 25 bases between. Germline CDR1 reads SGHDT; CDR2 reads YYEEEE. The CDR3 consists of 17 residues. CDR3 DNA sequence: TGTGCCAGCAGCTTGTGGGCGGGACCACCCGATGAGGAGGCCCAGTACTTC. It codes for CASSLWAGPPDEEAQYF. Full variable domain (missing parts from reference TRBV5-6 and TRBJ2-5): DAGVTQSPTHLIKTRGQQVTLRCSPKSGHDTVSWYQQALGQGPQFIFQYYEEEERQRGNFPDRFSGHQFPNYSSELNVNALLLGDSALYLCASSLWAGPPDEEAQYFGPGTRLLVL.

The chain recombines TRBV5-1 with TRBJ1-1; D gene unclear. The CDR3 has 14 residues. CDR1 is SGHRS, CDR2 YFSETQ, per germline. V lost 1 base to trimming and J lost 1 base, with 8 bases between them. DNA of the CDR3: TGCGCCAGCAGCTTGAACAGTGGGAACACTGAAGCTTTCTTT. The encoded protein is CASSLNSGNTEAFF.

This clone was seen once. For the CDR3, the DNA is TGTGCCAGCAGTACGACTTTGGGGGGCCAGACCCAGTACTTC. Its translation: CASSTTLGGQTQYF. The chain is built from TRBV6-5 and TRBJ2-5; either TRBD1 or TRBD2 may fit D (6 bases each). The CDR3 runs to 14 residues. Germline CDR1 and CDR2: MNHEY and SVGAGI. V was pared by 5 bases and J by 6 bases, with 16 bases between.

This chain uses TRBV5-1 with TRBJ2-4; 10 nucleotides agree with TRBD2. Germline assignment: CDR1 SGHRS and CDR2 YFSETQ. V was pared by 0 bases and J by 7 bases, with 7 bases of the junction left unmatched. CDR3 length: 16 residues. CDR3 bases: TGCGCCAGCAGCTTGGCTAGCGGGAGTAGAGTTAACATTCAGTACTTC. Amino acid sequence: CASSLASGSRVNIQYF.

This sequence joins TRBV9 and TRBJ1-1; 7 bases are a match to TRBD1. The CDR3 spans 13 residues. V lost 3 bases to trimming and J lost 4 bases; unmatched junction nucleotides: 3. CDR1 and CDR2 (germline): SGDLS, YYNGEE. The CDR3 bases are TGTGCCAGCAGCGGGGCAGGGGGCACTGAAGCTTTCTTT. Protein sequence: CASSGAGGTEAFF.

A few counts support this clone. The CDR3 DNA reads as TGTGCCAGCAGCTCATGGGCGGCGAACACTGAAGCTTTCTTT. Protein product: CASSSWAANTEAFF. The chain has TRBV7-2 and TRBJ1-1; D unclear. The germline CDR1 and CDR2 sequences are SGHTA and FQGNSA. The CDR3 extends over 14 amino acids. The V end was cut by 4 bases, the J end by 1 base, with 10 bases between.

The V call is TRBV30, the J call TRBJ1-4; tentatively, D is TRBD1 (5 bases). The germline CDR1 and CDR2 sequences are GTSNPN and SVGIG (reference sequence). This CDR3 comprises 14 residues. V was clipped by 2 bases and J by 7 bases, with 14 bases between them. The CDR3, as DNA: TGTGCCTGGAGTTCGGGGGGGGACCGTGAAAAACTGTTTTTT. It yields the protein CAWSSGGDREKLFF.

V and J are TRBV5-1 and TRBJ2-3, with D perhaps being TRBD1 or TRBD2 (5 bases each). Germline V gene lookup returns CDR1 SGHRS and CDR2 YFSETQ. This CDR3 contains 16 residues. Trimming took off 0 bases at V and 1 base at J, with 12 bases between the two ends. For the CDR3, the DNA is TGCGCCAGCAGCTTGGATGGGACCAGTGGCACAGATACGCAGTATTTT. The encoded protein is CASSLDGTSGTDTQYF.

The chain combines TRBV5-4 with TRBJ1-5, with D possibly matching TRBD1 (5 bases). CDR1 SGHNT and CDR2 YYREEE come from the germline V gene (reference sequence). Trimming removed 4 bases from V and 5 bases from J, with 16 bases in between. CDR3 length: 15 amino acids. The CDR3 nucleotides are TGTGCCAGCAGCCTGGGGGGGAGAAGTGATCAGCCCCAGCATTTT. Amino acid sequence: CASSLGGRSDQPQHF.

This clone was observed a handful of times. The chain employs TRBV14 and TRBJ1-2; D unclear. Trimming took 0 bases from V and 4 from J, leaving 12 bases between them. The CDR3 has 15 residues. The germline CDR1 and CDR2 sequences are SGHDN and FVKESK. The CDR3 region is CASSQDYGRTYGYTF. The CDR3 coding sequence is TGTGCCAGCAGCCAAGACTACGGACGGACCTATGGCTACACCTTC.

The J gene is TRBJ2-7, the V gene TRBV3-1 (or the pseudogene TRBV3-2); TRBD2 agrees at 7 bases. Unmatched junction bases numbered 7, after V lost 4 bases and J lost 4 bases. The CDR3 runs 14 residues. CDR1 and CDR2 (germline): LGHDT, YNNKEL (reference sequence). The CDR3: CASSRGLGQYEQYF. The CDR3 nucleotides read TGTGCCAGCAGCCGAGGACTAGGGCAGTACGAGCAGTACTTC.

The V and J genes are TRBV5-4 and TRBJ2-5, with 8 bases matching TRBD2. With 2 bases clipped from V and 5 bases from J, the junction kept 2 bases outside the gene matches. Germline V gene data show CDR1 as SGHNT and CDR2 as YYREEE (reference sequence). This CDR3 contains 13 residues. CDR3 sequence (DNA): TGTGCCAGCAGCTTAGCGGGAGCGGAGACCCAGTACTTC. It yields the protein CASSLAGAETQYF.

This chain joins TRBV2 and TRBJ2-1; TRBD2 agrees at 7 bases. The CDR3 has 16 amino acids. Germline CDR1 is SNHLY and CDR2 is FYNNEI. Trimming at V came to 6 bases and at J to 2 bases, leaving 10 bases not matched to a gene. CDR3 amino acids: CASSAILAVTYNEQFF. The CDR3 DNA follows: TGTGCCAGCAGCGCAATCCTAGCGGTCACCTACAATGAGCAGTTCTTC. Full variable domain (remainder filled in from reference TRBV2 and TRBJ2-1): EPEVTQTPSHQVTQMGQEVILRCVPISNHLYFYWYRQILGQKVEFLVSFYNNEISEKSEIFDDQFSVERPDGSNFTLKIRSTKLEDSAMYFCASSAILAVTYNEQFFGPGTRLTVL.

For the CDR3, the DNA is TGTGCCAGCAGCAAAGTCCCGGGACTAGCGGCAGATTCCCTTTACGAGCAGTACTTC. It specifies CASSKVPGLAADSLYEQYF. The chain employs TRBV21-1 and TRBJ2-7; the table calls TRBD2, which could not be checked here. TRBV21-1 is described as a pseudogene. The CDR3 length is 19 residues.

The chain employs TRBV15 and TRBJ2-1; TRBD2 is a possible D gene (6 bases). CDR3 length equals 19 residues. The V end was cut by 0 bases, the J end by 2 bases, with 20 bases between. Germline lookup yields CDR1 LNHNV and CDR2 YYDKDF (reference sequence). CDR3 loop: CATSRDPRLVRGAYNEQFF. CDR3 in DNA: TGTGCCACCAGCAGAGACCCCCGACTAGTTAGGGGTGCCTACAATGAGCAGTTCTTC.

V usage is TRBV3-1 (or the pseudogene TRBV3-2) and J usage is TRBJ2-1, with a possible D match to TRBD2 (6 bases). Germline V gene sequence: CDR1 LGHDT, CDR2 YNNKEL (reference sequence). The CDR3 totals 13 residues. Trimming pared 3 bases from V and 7 bases from J, leaving 10 bases between. CDR3 coding DNA: TGTGCCAGCAGCCAGAGACTAGATAATGAGCAGTTCTTC. Translation gives CASSQRLDNEQFF.

The rearrangement uses TRBV5-8 and TRBJ2-2, with TRBD2 matching over 7 bases. The CDR3 covers 17 residues. The V gene end was trimmed by 0 bases and the J gene end by 3 bases; junction bases not matched to a gene: 8. Germline CDR1 SGHTS, CDR2 YDEGEE. The CDR3 sequence: CASSLALGGRHTGELFF. The CDR3 DNA sequence: TGTGCCAGCAGCTTGGCCTTGGGGGGGAGACACACCGGGGAGCTGTTTTTT.

V usage is TRBV18 and J usage is TRBJ1-5; D gene unclear. V was pared by 0 bases and J by 0 bases, with 9 bases between. This CDR3 spans 16 amino acids. Germline V gene sequence: CDR1 KGHSH, CDR2 LQKENI. This CDR3 reads CASSPPGVGSNQPQHF. CDR3 coding DNA: TGTGCCAGCTCACCACCGGGCGTTGGTAGCAATCAGCCCCAGCATTTT.

The V and J genes are TRBV6-5 and TRBJ2-2; perhaps TRBD2 as D (7 bases). V shed 0 bases and J shed 6 bases, with 11 bases lying between them. This CDR3 region has 15 residues. CDR1 MNHEY and CDR2 SVGAGI come from the germline V gene. The CDR3 is CASSYSGGAPGELFF. CDR3 sequence (DNA): TGTGCCAGCAGTTACTCGGGGGGGGCGCCCGGGGAGCTGTTTTTT.

V usage is TRBV24-1 and J usage is TRBJ2-5; D is possibly TRBD1 (5 bases). Germline V lookup: CDR1 KGHDR, CDR2 SFDVKD. The CDR3 is made up of 15 amino acids. V was trimmed by 4 bases and J by 0 bases, leaving 11 bases between them. In DNA form, the CDR3 reads TGTGCCACCAGTGACCCGACAGAGTACCAAGAGACCCAGTACTTC. It yields the protein CATSDPTEYQETQYF.

The rearrangement uses TRBV3-1 (or the pseudogene TRBV3-2) and TRBJ1-1, with a possible D match to TRBD1 (6 bases). The CDR3 totals 16 residues. V lost 5 bases and J 1 base, leaving 17 bases between the germline ends. In germline, CDR1 is LGHDT, CDR2 YNNKEL (reference sequence). CDR3 sequence reads: CASSFLLGGENTEAFF. The DNA for the CDR3 is TGTGCCAGCAGCTTCCTTCTTGGGGGCGAGAACACTGAAGCTTTCTTT.

This rearrangement joins TRBV18 to TRBJ2-7; TRBD2 agrees at 7 bases. CDR3 size: 15 residues. Germline assignment: CDR1 KGHSH and CDR2 LQKENI. J lost 2 bases, V lost 2 bases, and 6 bases had no gene match. The CDR3 here is CASSPGRERTYEQYF. For the CDR3, the DNA is TGTGCCAGCTCACCAGGGCGGGAGAGAACCTACGAGCAGTACTTC.

V and J are TRBV30 and TRBJ2-2, with no clear D. The CDR3 consists of 14 residues. V was cut by 0 bases and J by 1 base, with 6 bases left in between. Germline loops: CDR1 GTSNPN, CDR2 SVGIG (reference sequence). The CDR3: CAWSVSLNTGELFF. The CDR3 DNA sequence: TGTGCCTGGAGTGTGTCGCTGAACACCGGGGAGCTGTTTTTT.

The chain uses TRBV5-4 and TRBJ2-1; no firm D call. In germline, CDR1 is SGHNT, CDR2 YYREEE (reference sequence). The CDR3 is 13 residues long. The germline V and J ends were trimmed by 9 bases and 5 bases, with 15 bases remaining between them. CDR3 sequence reads: CATQVQRHNEQFF. Written as DNA, the CDR3 is TGTGCCACCCAGGTACAGAGGCACAATGAGCAGTTCTTC.

This chain connects TRBV14 to TRBJ2-1, with 7 nucleotides matching TRBD1. Trimming removed 4 bases from V and 1 base from J; junction bases left unmatched: 7. The germline CDR1 and CDR2 sequences are SGHDN and FVKESK. The length of the CDR3 is 16 residues. In nucleotides, the CDR3 is TGTGCCAGCAGCCTTCAGACAGGGATATCCTACAATGAGCAGTTCTTC. This encodes CASSLQTGISYNEQFF.

The chain couples TRBV9 to TRBJ2-2, with 13 bases fitting TRBD2. Germline assignment: CDR1 SGDLS and CDR2 YYNGEE. The CDR3 runs 15 residues. V shed 3 bases, J shed 4 bases, and the junction held 0 bases outside the gene matches. The DNA for the CDR3 is TGTGCCAGCAGCGGGACTAGCGGGAGCACCGGGGAGCTGTTTTTT. Translated: CASSGTSGSTGELFF.

The chain uses TRBV3-1 (or the pseudogene TRBV3-2) and TRBJ2-7; tentative D call: TRBD1 (5 bases). This CDR3 is built from 14 residues. Per germline, CDR1 LGHDT and CDR2 YNNKEL (reference sequence). Trimming removed 1 base from V and 2 bases from J, with 9 bases in between. The CDR3 region has the DNA TGTGCCAGCAGCCAAGTCACAGGTCCCTACGAGCAGTACTTC. It specifies CASSQVTGPYEQYF.

This chain joins TRBV5-1 and TRBJ2-5, with a possible D match to TRBD2 (6 bases). Germline V gene sequence: CDR1 SGHRS, CDR2 YFSETQ. V shed 0 bases and J shed 5 bases, with 11 bases lying between them. The CDR3 has 14 amino acids. CDR3 coding DNA: TGCGCCAGCAGCTTGGGATTAGCGGTGGAGACCCAGTACTTC. Translating gives CASSLGLAVETQYF. The complete variable domain, with remaining parts taken from reference TRBV5-1 and TRBJ2-5, reads KAGVTQTPRYLIKTRGQQVTLSCSPISGHRSVSWYQQTPGQGLQFLFEYFSETQRNKGNFPGRFSGRQFSNSRSEMNVSTLELGDSALYLCASSLGLAVETQYFGPGTRLLVL.

The chain links TRBV12-3 or TRBV12-4 to TRBJ2-1; D ambiguous. The length of the CDR3 is 12 residues. Trimming stripped 0 bases from V and 10 bases from J, with 7 bases between. This CDR3 is CASSLALREQFF. The DNA of the CDR3 is TGTGCCAGCAGTTTAGCGCTGAGAGAGCAGTTCTTC.

The chain employs TRBV10-3 and TRBJ2-7, with 12 bases that match TRBD2. Germline values: CDR1 ENHRY, CDR2 SYGVKD. V lost 0 bases and J lost 9; bases outside the gene matches: 12. There are 17 residues in the CDR3. The CDR3, as DNA: TGTGCCATCAGTGAGTCGATCGTCCTAGCGGGAGGGCCAGTGCAGTACTTC. This translates into CAISESIVLAGGPVQYF.